The rows below give T cell receptor beta chains drawn from one sample of a study of shared clonotypes between healthy human individuals. Method: immunoSEQ multiplex PCR; TCRdb's copy keeps in-frame clones and lacks some. The profile shows roughly 1,600,000 clones, roughly 98.5% of them singletons. Sequenced input: naive CD4+ T cells sorted from blood. Receptors were obtained from a man aged 30 to 45 in good health. Both conserved end residues are part of each CDR3. D genes are given only for firm matches. A clone size is listed for some rows: how often the clone was seen (once, few, many), or a class if it is expanded.

v_gene: TRBV29-1
j_gene: TRBJ2-1
abundance: .
d_gene: .
CDR3nt: TGCAGCTATATATTACTCGGCAATGAGCAGTTCTTC
CDR3aa: CSYILLGNEQFF

v_gene: TRBV29-1
j_gene: TRBJ1-4
abundance: once
d_gene: .
CDR3nt: TGCAGCGTTAGGACAAGGAGCGAAAAACTGTTTTTT
CDR3aa: CSVRTRSEKLFF

v_gene: TRBV28
j_gene: TRBJ2-7
abundance: .
d_gene: TRBD2
CDR3nt: TGTGCCAGCAGGGTCGCCGGGACTAGCGGGACCAACGAGCAGTACTTC
CDR3aa: CASRVAGTSGTNEQYF

v_gene: TRBV28
j_gene: TRBJ2-7
abundance: .
d_gene: TRBD1
CDR3nt: TGTGCCAGCAGTTTCCGGGACAGGGGTTACGAGCAGTACTTC
CDR3aa: CASSFRDRGYEQYF

v_gene: TRBV19
j_gene: TRBJ1-3
abundance: .
d_gene: .
CDR3nt: TGTGCCAGCCAACTGGGCTCTGGAAACACCATATATTTT
CDR3aa: CASQLGSGNTIYF

v_gene: TRBV5-1
j_gene: TRBJ2-6
abundance: .
d_gene: TRBD1
CDR3nt: TGCGCCAGCAGTCGGACAGGGGCTTCGTCTGGGGCCAACGTCCTGACTTTC
CDR3aa: CASSRTGASSGANVLTF

v_gene: TRBV5-6
j_gene: TRBJ2-7
abundance: .
d_gene: TRBD2
CDR3nt: TGTGCCAGCAGCTTGGAAGCCAGACGAGCACTAGCGACCTCCTACGAGCAGTACTTC
CDR3aa: CASSLEARRALATSYEQYF

v_gene: TRBV2
j_gene: TRBJ1-2
abundance: .
d_gene: .
CDR3nt: TGTGCCAGCAGTGAAGGGCTCTATGGCTACACCTTC
CDR3aa: CASSEGLYGYTF

v_gene: TRBV14
j_gene: TRBJ2-5
abundance: .
d_gene: .
CDR3nt: TGTGCCAGCAGCCAAGATCAGTTTCAGGGGACCCAGTACTTC
CDR3aa: CASSQDQFQGTQYF

v_gene: TRBV2
j_gene: TRBJ2-1
abundance: .
d_gene: TRBD1
CDR3nt: TGTGCCAGCAGCCCCGGGACAGCTTCCTACAATGAGCAGTTCTTC
CDR3aa: CASSPGTASYNEQFF

v_gene: TRBV30
j_gene: TRBJ2-5
abundance: .
d_gene: .
CDR3nt: TGTGCCTGGAGTGCAGTGTCAGGAGAGACCCAGTACTTC
CDR3aa: CAWSAVSGETQYF

v_gene: TRBV19
j_gene: TRBJ2-3
abundance: .
d_gene: .
CDR3nt: TGTGCCAGTAGTATAGAAGGGCAGAGCACAGATACGCAGTATTTT
CDR3aa: CASSIEGQSTDTQYF

v_gene: TRBV12-5
j_gene: TRBJ2-1
abundance: once
d_gene: TRBD2
CDR3nt: TGTGCTAGTAGAGGACTAGCGGGGAACAATGAGCAGTTCTTC
CDR3aa: CASRGLAGNNEQFF

v_gene: TRBV21-1
j_gene: TRBJ2-7
abundance: .
d_gene: .
CDR3nt: TGTGCCAGCAGCAAAGAAGGGGACGGACTCTCCTACGAGCAGTACTTC
CDR3aa: CASSKEGDGLSYEQYF

v_gene: TRBV7-9
j_gene: TRBJ2-7
abundance: .
d_gene: TRBD2
CDR3nt: TGTGCCAGCAGCTTAGCGAGGACTAGCGGGGACGAGCAGTACTTC
CDR3aa: CASSLARTSGDEQYF

v_gene: TRBV28
j_gene: TRBJ2-4
abundance: .
d_gene: .
CDR3nt: TGTGCCAGCACTTGGGACGGTCTCAAAAACATTCAGTACTTC
CDR3aa: CASTWDGLKNIQYF

v_gene: TRBV7-9
j_gene: TRBJ2-1
abundance: .
d_gene: TRBD1
CDR3nt: TGTGCCAGCCGGGACAGGGATCGCTCCTACAATGAGCAGTTCTTC
CDR3aa: CASRDRDRSYNEQFF

v_gene: TRBV4-3
j_gene: TRBJ1-1
abundance: .
d_gene: .
CDR3nt: TGCGCCAGCAGCCAAGAAGGGGCACTAGCTTTCTTT
CDR3aa: CASSQEGALAFF

v_gene: TRBV9
j_gene: TRBJ2-7
abundance: .
d_gene: .
CDR3nt: TGTGCCAGCAGCGTAGGAGGACAAAACTACGAGCAGTACTTC
CDR3aa: CASSVGGQNYEQYF

v_gene: TRBV14
j_gene: TRBJ2-7
abundance: .
d_gene: .
CDR3nt: TGTGCCAGCAGCCAAGGTCCTCCGGGACACCTCTACGAGCAGTACTTC
CDR3aa: CASSQGPPGHLYEQYF

v_gene: TRBV5-4
j_gene: TRBJ2-5
abundance: .
d_gene: .
CDR3nt: TGTGCCAGCAGCTTCCGCGTTGGGGTGCAAGAGACCCAGTACTTC
CDR3aa: CASSFRVGVQETQYF

v_gene: TRBV2
j_gene: TRBJ2-7
abundance: once
d_gene: TRBD2
CDR3nt: TGTGCCAGCAAGAATAGCGGGAGCTATAACGAGCAGTACTTC
CDR3aa: CASKNSGSYNEQYF

v_gene: TRBV28
j_gene: TRBJ1-1
abundance: .
d_gene: .
CDR3nt: TGTGCCAGCAGTTTATATACAGGGAATGCTTTCTTT
CDR3aa: CASSLYTGNAFF

v_gene: TRBV30
j_gene: TRBJ1-2
abundance: .
d_gene: TRBD1
CDR3nt: TGTGCCTGGAGTCTCGGACAGGGCGGCTGGAGCGGCTACACCTTC
CDR3aa: CAWSLGQGGWSGYTF

v_gene: TRBV5-4
j_gene: TRBJ2-7
abundance: .
d_gene: .
CDR3nt: TGTGCCAGCAGCTTGGATTGGGGCCTAGAGCAGTACTTC
CDR3aa: CASSLDWGLEQYF

v_gene: TRBV7-9
j_gene: TRBJ1-2
abundance: .
d_gene: .
CDR3nt: TGTGCCAGCAGCTCCGCTCAGGGGCAGGTGGGCACCTTC
CDR3aa: CASSSAQGQVGTF

v_gene: TRBV5-1
j_gene: TRBJ2-2
abundance: .
d_gene: TRBD1
CDR3nt: TGCGCCAGATACCCCTCCACGCCGGGACAGGGGGCCACCGGGGAGCTGTTTTTT
CDR3aa: CARYPSTPGQGATGELFF

v_gene: TRBV6-4
j_gene: TRBJ2-2
abundance: .
d_gene: TRBD2
CDR3nt: TGTGCCAGCAACGGGCGGGGGACCGGGGAGCTGTTTTTT
CDR3aa: CASNGRGTGELFF

v_gene: TRBV28
j_gene: TRBJ1-5
abundance: .
d_gene: .
CDR3nt: TGTGCCAGCAGTTCCCCAGGCGGGGGCAATCAGCCCCAGCATTTT
CDR3aa: CASSSPGGGNQPQHF

v_gene: TRBV4-1
j_gene: TRBJ2-1
abundance: once
d_gene: .
CDR3nt: TGCGCCAGCAGCCAAGACCGGGTTTCCTACAATGAGCAGTTCTTC
CDR3aa: CASSQDRVSYNEQFF

v_gene: TRBV11-2
j_gene: TRBJ2-3
abundance: .
d_gene: TRBD2
CDR3nt: TGTGCCAGCAGCTTAAGGCTAGCGGAGGCAGATACGCAGTATTTT
CDR3aa: CASSLRLAEADTQYF

v_gene: TRBV18
j_gene: TRBJ2-7
abundance: .
d_gene: TRBD2
CDR3nt: TGTGCCAGCTCAAACTCTAGCGGGAGGGCCCCCTACGAGCAGTACTTC
CDR3aa: CASSNSSGRAPYEQYF

v_gene: TRBV28
j_gene: TRBJ2-1
abundance: .
d_gene: .
CDR3nt: TGTGCCAGCAGGCTCGACTACCCAACCTACAATGAGCAGTTCTTC
CDR3aa: CASRLDYPTYNEQFF

v_gene: TRBV2
j_gene: TRBJ1-1
abundance: .
d_gene: TRBD1
CDR3nt: TGTGCCAGCAGTGTGGACAGGGACACTGAAGCTTTCTTT
CDR3aa: CASSVDRDTEAFF

v_gene: TRBV6-5
j_gene: TRBJ2-2
abundance: .
d_gene: .
CDR3nt: TGTGCCAGCATCAAGAGGGCGGGTCTTGCCGGGGAGCTGTTTTTT
CDR3aa: CASIKRAGLAGELFF

v_gene: TRBV9
j_gene: TRBJ2-6
abundance: .
d_gene: .
CDR3nt: TGTGCCAGCAGCGGGACAGTCGGTTCCGGGGCCAACGTCCTGACTTTC
CDR3aa: CASSGTVGSGANVLTF

v_gene: TRBV9
j_gene: TRBJ1-2
abundance: .
d_gene: .
CDR3nt: TGTGCCAGCAGCAGGGATGGGAGGGACTACACCTTC
CDR3aa: CASSRDGRDYTF

v_gene: TRBV2
j_gene: TRBJ2-1
abundance: .
d_gene: TRBD2
CDR3nt: TGTGCCAGCAAGGCGGGAGGGGTATACAATGAGCAGTTCTTC
CDR3aa: CASKAGGVYNEQFF

v_gene: TRBV15
j_gene: TRBJ1-5
abundance: .
d_gene: .
CDR3nt: TGTGCCACCAGCAGAGATAGGGCCCAGCCCCAGCATTTT
CDR3aa: CATSRDRAQPQHF

v_gene: TRBV28
j_gene: TRBJ1-4
abundance: .
d_gene: TRBD1
CDR3nt: TGTGCCAGCAGCTTAGATACAGGGGCGCGGTATGAAAAACTGTTTTTT
CDR3aa: CASSLDTGARYEKLFF